The 30 T cell receptor beta chains below come from one sample, sequenced in a study of graft-versus-host responses after intestinal transplantation (dated by TCRdb to about 2021). Libraries came from the immunoSEQ multiplex PCR assay. TCRdb took over this immuneACCESS table, retaining in-frame rearrangements with V and J assigned. Such tables are incomplete; in checked studies, under half of the missing clones stem from an unresolved V gene, and the remainder is unexplained. The sample includes about 15,000 clones, with around 63% observed a single time. Of the sample, 13% falls within the top ten clones. To isolate intraepithelial and lamina propria lymphocytes from graft specimens, dithiothreitol, EDTA incubations and collagenase D digestion were used. The sample in question was ileum tissue, obtained 524 days after transplant. Receptor source: a human patient who received an intestinal transplant, so some T cells may come from the graft donor.

The chain joins TRBV2 to TRBJ1-6; TRBD1 matches at 7 bases. The CDR3 is made up of 17 amino acids. V was pared by 5 bases and J by 6 bases, with 13 bases of the junction left unmatched. Germline loops: CDR1 SNHLY, CDR2 FYNNEI. The DNA of the CDR3 is TGTGCCAGCAGTATAAACTCGCCGGGACAGCTTAATTCACCCCTCCACTTT. It specifies CASSINSPGQLNSPLHF.

V and J are TRBV9 and TRBJ2-5; TRBD1 matches at 8 bases. Trimming at V came to 4 bases and at J to 5 bases, leaving 7 bases not matched to a gene. This CDR3 has 14 residues. Germline CDR1 reads SGDLS; CDR2 reads YYNGEE. The CDR3 DNA is TGTGCCAGCAGCCCCCGACAGGGGAGGGAGACCCAGTACTTC. It translates to CASSPRQGRETQYF.

The rearrangement joins TRBV5-1 to TRBJ1-6, with a weak D call TRBD1 (6 bases). From germline, CDR1 is SGHRS and CDR2 YFSETQ. CDR3 length: 20 amino acids. V lost 0 bases and J lost 6, with 25 bases in between. CDR3 residues: CASSLDLRGFGNSGNSPLHF. The CDR3 nucleotides are TGCGCCAGCAGCTTGGACCTGAGGGGGTTTGGCAATTCGGGTAATTCACCCCTCCACTTT.

In this sample, this clone turned up a few times. The chain employs TRBV2 and TRBJ1-5; perhaps TRBD1 as D (6 bases). The ends were cut back, 3 bases at V and 2 bases at J, with 8 bases in the middle. Germline-derived CDR1 and CDR2 are SNHLY and FYNNEI. The CDR3 contains 14 residues. The CDR3 reads CASSDWTGNQPQHF. DNA of the CDR3: TGTGCCAGCAGTGATTGGACAGGCAATCAGCCCCAGCATTTT.

The rearrangement joins TRBV7-6 to TRBJ2-6; 8 positions agree with TRBD1. With V trimmed by 5 bases and J by 4 bases, 7 bases remained unmatched. Germline V gene sequence: CDR1 SGHVS, CDR2 FNYEAQ. There are 16 residues in the CDR3. Written as DNA, the CDR3 is TGTGCCAGCAGCGGCGACAGGGGCTCCGGGGCCAACGTCCTGACTTTC. As protein: CASSGDRGSGANVLTF.

The chain is built from TRBV5-4 and TRBJ1-1; no reliable D call. This CDR3 spans 13 amino acids. V shed 1 base and J shed 1 base, with 5 bases lying between them. Germline CDR1 is SGHNT and CDR2 is YYREEE (reference sequence). CDR3 residues: CASSLTQNTEAFF. The DNA for the CDR3 is TGTGCCAGCAGCTTGACACAGAACACTGAAGCTTTCTTT.

This clone occurred a few times. The V call is TRBV19, the J call TRBJ1-1; 9 nucleotides agree with TRBD1. In germline, CDR1 is LNHDA, CDR2 SQIVND (reference sequence). Germline trimming cut 8 bases from V and 8 bases from J; bases unmatched to any gene: 18. The CDR3 extends over 16 amino acids. The DNA of the CDR3 is TGTGCCAGTCTCGTCTCGGTCGGGGACAGGGCTCTCGAAGCTTTCTTT. It translates to CASLVSVGDRALEAFF.

This clone was seen only once. The chain has TRBV19 and TRBJ2-3; 10 nucleotides line up with TRBD2. This CDR3 region has 15 residues. Germline V lookup: CDR1 LNHDA, CDR2 SQIVND (reference sequence). Losses at the gene ends were 3 bases for V and 1 base for J; bases not matched to a gene: 1. As DNA, the CDR3 is TGTGCCAGTAGTATTGGACTAGCGGGCACAGATACGCAGTATTTT. The encoded protein is CASSIGLAGTDTQYF. Full variable domain (rest looked up from reference TRBV19 and TRBJ2-3): DGGITQSPKYLFRKEGQNVTLSCEQNLNHDAMYWYRQDPGQGLRLIYYSQIVNDFQKGDIAEGYSVSREKKESFPLTVTSAQKNPTAFYLCASSIGLAGTDTQYFGPGTRLTVL.

This clone came up a few times. The V and J genes are TRBV30 and TRBJ2-7, with 10 bases lining up with TRBD2. Germline trimming cut 2 bases from V and 4 bases from J; bases unmatched to any gene: 8. CDR3 size: 15 residues. The V gene's germline CDR1 is GTSNPN and CDR2 SVGIG (reference sequence). DNA for the CDR3: TGTGCCTGGAGTCGCTCTAGCGGGGGACCGTACGAGCAGTACTTC. Translation: CAWSRSSGGPYEQYF.

The chain has TRBV11-2 and TRBJ2-1; perhaps TRBD2 as D (5 bases). Germline V CDR1 and CDR2: SGHAT, FQNNGV. Deletions cut 1 base from V and 5 bases from J, with 6 bases between. The length of the CDR3 is 13 residues. The CDR3 spells CASSLGLNNEQFF. The CDR3, as DNA: TGTGCCAGCAGCTTAGGACTAAACAATGAGCAGTTCTTC.

The chain joins TRBV19 to TRBJ2-1, with 9 bases matching TRBD2. The CDR3 is made up of 15 amino acids. In germline, CDR1 is LNHDA, CDR2 SQIVND (reference sequence). With V trimmed by 0 bases and J by 3 bases, 0 bases remained unmatched. CDR3 sequence: CASSIERGGYNEQFF. The CDR3 bases are TGTGCCAGTAGTATAGAGCGGGGGGGCTACAATGAGCAGTTCTTC. The full variable domain, rest sourced from reference TRBV19 and TRBJ2-1, is DGGITQSPKYLFRKEGQNVTLSCEQNLNHDAMYWYRQDPGQGLRLIYYSQIVNDFQKGDIAEGYSVSREKKESFPLTVTSAQKNPTAFYLCASSIERGGYNEQFFGPGTRLTVL.

This chain links TRBV7-2 with TRBJ1-2; 10 nucleotides line up with TRBD1. CDR1 is SGHTA and CDR2 is FQGNSA in the germline V gene. The CDR3 covers 14 residues. The J segment lost 8 bases and the V segment lost 5 bases, leaving 8 bases of the junction unmatched. CDR3 sequence reads: CASSPDRGREGYTF. CDR3 nucleotides: TGTGCCAGCAGCCCCGACAGGGGGCGCGAGGGCTACACCTTC.

The chain employs TRBV19 and TRBJ1-6, with 10 nucleotides matching TRBD1. CDR1 is LNHDA and CDR2 is SQIVND in the germline V gene (reference sequence). V dropped 6 bases and J dropped 7; count of bases not matched to a gene: 6. The CDR3 sequence is 15 residues long. This CDR3 reads CASSSADRGNSPLHF. The CDR3 nucleotides read TGTGCCAGTAGCAGCGCGGACAGGGGGAATTCACCCCTCCACTTT.

A few counts support this clone. The V and J genes are TRBV7-6 and TRBJ2-3; D may be TRBD2 (5 bases). In germline, CDR1 is SGHVS, CDR2 FNYEAQ. CDR3 length: 14 amino acids. V was cut by 0 bases and J by 2 bases, with 6 bases left in between. In nucleotides, the CDR3 is TGTGCCAGCAGCTTAGCTAGCGCCACAGATACGCAGTATTTT. Residues: CASSLASATDTQYF.

The J gene is TRBJ2-2, the V gene TRBV19, with 7 positions matching TRBD1. V was pared by 5 bases and J by 0 bases, with 6 bases of the junction left unmatched. Germline V CDR1 and CDR2: LNHDA, SQIVND (reference sequence). The CDR3 runs to 16 residues. As DNA, the CDR3 is TGTGCCAGTAGTCCCGGACAGGTCTCGAACACCGGGGAGCTGTTTTTT. It translates to CASSPGQVSNTGELFF.

The chain employs TRBV30 and TRBJ1-1, with 7 nucleotides matching TRBD1. V gave up 5 bases and J gave up 11 bases; unmatched junction bases: 14. This CDR3 is 13 amino acids long. Per germline, CDR1 GTSNPN and CDR2 SVGIG (reference sequence). CDR3 bases: TGTGCCTGGGAGAATCGACAGGGACGGAATGCTTTCTTT. Translating it yields CAWENRQGRNAFF.

As regards this clone: The same CDR3 also results from other DNA sequences found in this sample. The V and J genes are TRBV7-2 and TRBJ2-5, with D maybe TRBD2 (5 bases). The germline CDR1 and CDR2 sequences are SGHTA and FQGNSA. CDR3 length equals 13 residues. Trimming removed 1 base from V and 4 bases from J, with 7 bases in between. The CDR3 bases are TGTGCCAGCAGCTTAGGTCGGGGAGAGACCCAGTACTTC. This translates into CASSLGRGETQYF. Supplemented by reference TRBV7-2 and TRBJ2-5, the full variable domain reads GAGVSQSPSNKVTEKGKDVELRCDPISGHTALYWYRQSLGQGLEFLIYFQGNSAPDKSGLPSDRFSAERTGGSVSTLTIQRTQQEDSAVYLCASSLGRGETQYFGPGTRLLVL.

In this sample, this clone turned up a few times. The rearrangement links TRBV7-2 to TRBJ1-3, with D possibly being TRBD1 (5 bases). The CDR3 sequence is 15 residues long. The V end lost 8 bases, the J end lost 0 bases, and 14 bases lay between the germline ends. From germline, CDR1 is SGHTA and CDR2 FQGNSA. The CDR3 DNA reads as TGTGCCAGCGCGTTAAGACAGACCTCTGGAAACACCATATATTTT. This encodes CASALRQTSGNTIYF.

The table lists this clone with a few counts. The rearrangement uses TRBV27 and TRBJ2-6, with D hard to call. The CDR3 contains 15 residues. The V gene's germline CDR1 is MNHEY and CDR2 SMNVEV (reference sequence). V was shortened by 5 bases and J by 0 bases, with 8 bases between the two germline ends. CDR3 coding DNA: TGTGCCAGCAGTCTCTCTGTCTCTGGGGCCAACGTCCTGACTTTC. It specifies CASSLSVSGANVLTF.

The chain employs TRBV21-1 and TRBJ2-7; the table's D call, TRBD1, was not checked against the DNA. TRBV21-1 constitutes a pseudogene. The CDR3 runs 16 residues. CDR3 protein: CASSKEDSEYLYEQYF. For the CDR3, the DNA is TGTGCCAGCAGCAAAGAAGACAGTGAGTATCTCTACGAGCAGTACTTC.

The CDR3 DNA follows: TGTGCCAGCAGCTTGGGACTGCCGAGCTCCTACGAGCAGTACTTC. Protein sequence: CASSLGLPSSYEQYF. The chain links TRBV7-8 to TRBJ2-7; the D gene is possibly TRBD2 (6 bases). This CDR3 has 15 residues. V lost 3 bases and J lost 0, with 12 bases in between. The germline V gene has CDR1 SGHVS and CDR2 FQNEAQ.

The chain links TRBV21-1 to TRBJ1-2; the table assigns TRBD1, which was not confirmed against the DNA. TRBV21-1 is reported as a pseudogene. The CDR3 runs 14 residues. The CDR3: CASSKWAQSYGYTF. CDR3 in DNA: TGTGCCAGCAGCAAATGGGCACAGAGCTATGGCTACACCTTC.

V and J are TRBV29-1 and TRBJ2-7; tentative D call: TRBD1 (6 bases). The CDR3 length is 14 residues. V gave up 1 base and J gave up 5 bases, with 15 bases separating them. CDR1 and CDR2 from the germline V gene are SQVTM and ANQGSEA. The CDR3, as DNA: TGCAGCGTTGAAGGGACAGCAGGGCTCCACGAGCAGTACTTC. Residues: CSVEGTAGLHEQYF.

This clone is a singleton in its sample. V gene TRBV27 combines with J gene TRBJ1-2; TRBD1 aligns across 7 bases. Germline V gene lookup returns CDR1 MNHEY and CDR2 SMNVEV (reference sequence). This CDR3 has 14 amino acids. V was pared by 5 bases and J by 4 bases, with 7 bases of the junction left unmatched. The CDR3 sequence: CASSADRRGYGYTF. CDR3 sequence (DNA): TGTGCCAGCAGTGCGGACAGGAGGGGCTATGGCTACACCTTC.

This chain uses TRBV11-2 with TRBJ2-5, with unresolved D. The CDR3 is made up of 15 amino acids. CDR1 is SGHAT, CDR2 FQNNGV, per germline. Deletions cut 0 bases from V and 4 bases from J, with 12 bases between. The chain's CDR3 is CASSLDAVTGETQYF. CDR3 coding DNA: TGTGCCAGCAGCTTAGATGCAGTGACGGGAGAGACCCAGTACTTC.

The CDR3 loop is CAWSSGISGSGNTIYF. CDR3 sequence (DNA): TGTGCCTGGAGCTCCGGGATCTCGGGATCTGGAAACACCATATATTTT. The chain is built from TRBV30 and TRBJ1-3; D is uncertain. The germline CDR1 and CDR2 sequences are GTSNPN and SVGIG (reference sequence). This CDR3 has 16 amino acids. V was clipped by 3 bases and J by 1 base, with 16 bases between them.

This clone was observed a single time. The J gene is TRBJ2-7, the V gene TRBV12-5; 8 positions match TRBD2. CDR1 is LGHNT, CDR2 FRNRAP, per germline. This CDR3 is 13 amino acids long. V lost 7 bases and J lost 7; bases outside the gene matches: 9. Written as DNA, the CDR3 is TGTGCTAGTGCCCCCGGGGGGGCAGGAGAGCAGTACTTC. Its protein is CASAPGGAGEQYF.

The chain links TRBV7-9 to TRBJ1-6, with D unclear. Trimming shortened V by 0 bases and J by 9 bases, and 9 bases separated the two germline ends. Germline V gene sequence: CDR1 SEHNR, CDR2 FQNEAQ (reference sequence). The CDR3 length is 14 residues. Here the CDR3 reads CASSLAGEGSPLHF. CDR3 nucleotides: TGTGCCAGCAGCTTAGCCGGGGAAGGTTCACCCCTCCACTTT.

The chain recombines TRBV6-5 with TRBJ2-1; TRBD2 matches at 11 bases. V shed 5 bases and J 5 bases; nucleotides not matched to a gene: 5. CDR3 length: 15 residues. Per the germline V gene, CDR1 is MNHEY and CDR2 is SVGAGI. The CDR3 protein is CASSRGTSGDNEQFF. DNA of the CDR3: TGTGCCAGCAGTCGAGGGACTAGCGGAGACAATGAGCAGTTCTTC.

This clone appeared a few times. This rearrangement joins TRBV21-1 to TRBJ2-2; the D call in the table, TRBD1, was not verified against the DNA. TRBV21-1 represents a pseudogene. The length of the CDR3 is 14 residues. CDR3 DNA: TGTGCCAGCAGCAAAGTTCAGAACACCGGGGAGCTGTTTTTT. Translation gives CASSKVQNTGELFF.